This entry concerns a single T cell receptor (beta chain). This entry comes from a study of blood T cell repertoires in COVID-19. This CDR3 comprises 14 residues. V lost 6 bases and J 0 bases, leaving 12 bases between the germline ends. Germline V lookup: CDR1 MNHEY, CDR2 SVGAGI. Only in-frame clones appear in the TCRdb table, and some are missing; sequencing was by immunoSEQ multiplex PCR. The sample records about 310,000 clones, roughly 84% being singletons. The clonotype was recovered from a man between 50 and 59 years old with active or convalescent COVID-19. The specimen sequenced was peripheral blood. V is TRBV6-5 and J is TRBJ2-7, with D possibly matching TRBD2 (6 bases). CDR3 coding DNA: TGTGCCAGCAGGTACCGGGACTCCTCCTACGAGCAGTACTTC. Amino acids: CASRYRDSSYEQYF.